This entry concerns a single T cell receptor beta chain. Other DNA sequences of this sample code for an identical CDR3. This sample was included in a study of shared clonotypes between healthy human individuals. Looked up from germline, CDR1 is MNHEY and CDR2 is SMNVEV (reference sequence). V lost 6 bases and J lost 4; bases outside the gene matches: 6. The CDR3 has 14 amino acids. Donors included only healthy HIV-negative adults lacking recent acute infections or vaccinations. Genomic DNA for unsorted samples, which was extracted with the QIAamp DNA Blood Mini kit, came from about 90 million PBMCs. Several immunoSEQ plates received, in even portions, the genomic DNA of each subset. About 28,000 T cell genomes, or approximately 270 ng DNA, went into replicate PCRs of unsorted PBMC. Here immunoSEQ multiplex PCR was the method, and the copy in TCRdb shows in-frame clones only, minus some. The data show about 460,000 clones, approximately 77% seen once.

This sequence originates from a woman aged 35 to 49 in good health. Some clones in this sample may be carry-over from other donors' samples. Sequenced input: PBMCs. The chain recombines TRBV27 with TRBJ2-7, with 10 bases lining up with TRBD2. The CDR3 loop is CASSPLAGAYEQYF. As DNA, the CDR3 is TGTGCCAGCAGCCCTCTAGCGGGAGCTTACGAGCAGTACTTC.